The clone carrying this T cell receptor beta chain was found many times. Its antigen is undetermined. Per sample, a minimum of 6 million PBMCs were isolated. It was with a sample-barcoded 5' primer and a J-beta primer mix that a second PCR of roughly 6 to 12 cycles was run. One entry per CDR3 protein results from TCRdb running MiXCR on the 5' RACE reads. This table holds approximately 700,000 distinct CDR3 sequences, 32% found once. This specimen belongs to a study of blood T cells in healthy people across ages. Background on the study: Researchers report that template switching captured about one barcoded beta molecule per two T cells.

Study-wide findings and caveats: A roughly linear fall in TCR beta diversity per million T cells was seen with increasing age. Naive T cell percentage showed a strong correlation with the diversity of TCR beta.

This TCR was recovered from a woman at least 80 years old in good health. The sample comprised blood.

In DNA, the CDR3 is TGCGCCAGCAGCCCGGGACAGGGTACCACCTACGAGCAGTACTTC. It specifies CASSPGQGTTYEQYF. This chain links TRBV4-3 with TRBJ2-7, with 9 nucleotides matching TRBD1. Germline CDR1 reads LGHNA; CDR2 reads YSLEER. This CDR3 contains 15 residues. J lost 2 bases, V lost 4 bases, and 6 bases had no gene match.